Below, 10 T cell receptor beta chains from the same sample are listed, as sequenced in a study of cytotoxic CD8 clonotypes in ibrutinib-treated CLL. Sequencing was performed with immunoSEQ multiplex PCR; in TCRdb, only in-frame clones are kept and a portion is missing. The sample shows approximately 320,000 clones, roughly two thirds of them seen only once. The sample was PBMCs, taken after 36 months of ibrutinib treatment. Receptors originate from a human donor with chronic lymphocytic leukemia.

In DNA, the CDR3 is TGTGCCAGCAGCTTGAGCAGGGAGCTCGGCTATGGCTACACCTTC. Translation gives CASSLSRELGYGYTF. The gene calls are TRBV5-6 and TRBJ1-2; D perhaps matches TRBD1 (5 bases). The CDR3 is made up of 15 amino acids. V dropped 1 base and J dropped 4 bases, with 14 bases sitting between them. Germline V lookup: CDR1 SGHDT, CDR2 YYEEEE.

The chain has TRBV9 and TRBJ2-1; TRBD2 matches at 10 bases. CDR1 is SGDLS, CDR2 YYNGEE, per germline. This CDR3 is built from 15 residues. V dropped 3 bases and J dropped 2; count of bases not matched to a gene: 2. The CDR3 coding sequence is TGTGCCAGCAGCGAGAGCGGGGGGGCCTACAATGAGCAGTTCTTC. Its protein product is CASSESGGAYNEQFF.

The rearrangement joins TRBV7-3 to TRBJ2-2, with D perhaps TRBD1 or TRBD2 (5 bases each). CDR1 is SGHTA and CDR2 is FQGTGA in the germline V gene. The CDR3 loop spans 19 amino acids. With 1 base removed from V and 4 bases from J, the gap between germline ends came to 22 bases. The CDR3 region has the DNA TGTGCCAGCAGCTTAATAGGGGACCAGAGAATTCGGGGCACCGGGGAGCTGTTTTTT. This codes for CASSLIGDQRIRGTGELFF.

The chain has TRBV6-5 and TRBJ2-7; D is possibly TRBD1 (6 bases). This CDR3 contains 14 residues. Per germline, CDR1 MNHEY and CDR2 SVGAGI. V dropped 10 bases and J dropped 6 bases, with 22 bases sitting between them. CDR3: CATLHRVLFSEQYF. DNA of the CDR3: TGTGCCACCCTACACAGGGTTTTATTTTCCGAGCAGTACTTC.

This clone was observed a single time. The genes are TRBV7-9 and TRBJ2-7, with D possibly TRBD1 on 6 matching bases. Germline CDR1 is SEHNR and CDR2 is FQNEAQ (reference sequence). The CDR3 extends over 13 amino acids. Between the trimmed V and J ends, which lost 5 bases and 3 bases, there was a span of 11 bases. CDR3 protein: CASSIGQLYEQYF. DNA of the CDR3: TGTGCCAGCAGCATCGGACAGCTCTACGAGCAGTACTTC.

The chain combines TRBV7-7 with TRBJ2-5; D uncertain. Germline V gene lookup returns CDR1 SSHAT and CDR2 FNYEAQ (reference sequence). Trimming shortened V by 0 bases and J by 5 bases, and 7 bases separated the two germline ends. CDR3 size: 13 residues. The CDR3 region is CASSLALGETQYF. The CDR3 region has the DNA TGTGCCAGCAGCTTAGCACTGGGGGAGACCCAGTACTTC. Full variable domain (remainder filled in from reference TRBV7-7 and TRBJ2-5): GAGVSQSPRYKVTKRGQDVTLRCDPISSHATLYWYQQALGQGPEFLTYFNYEAQPDKSGLPSDRFSAERPEGSISTLTIQRTEQRDSAMYRCASSLALGETQYFGPGTRLLVL.

The chain carries TRBV18 and TRBJ1-4; maybe TRBD1 (6 bases). Germline CDR1 KGHSH, CDR2 LQKENI. The CDR3 is made up of 14 amino acids. Trimming cost V 3 bases and J 8 bases, with 13 bases left between them. This CDR3 reads CASSPLGHQEKLFF. The CDR3, as DNA: TGTGCCAGCTCACCGTTGGGACACCAGGAAAAACTGTTTTTT.

V usage is TRBV27 and J usage is TRBJ2-5; D is unresolved. CDR3 size: 13 residues. V gave up 6 bases and J gave up 3 bases, with 11 bases separating them. The V gene's germline CDR1 is MNHEY and CDR2 SMNVEV (reference sequence). The CDR3 region is CASSPLQKETQYF. CDR3 bases: TGTGCCAGCAGCCCCTTACAGAAAGAGACCCAGTACTTC.

The CDR3 spells CASNGARNEQFF. The CDR3 DNA is TGTGCCAGCAATGGCGCGCGGAATGAGCAGTTCTTC. The chain links TRBV2 to TRBJ2-1; D gene uncertain. The germline V gene has CDR1 SNHLY and CDR2 FYNNEI. Trimming pared 7 bases from V and 7 bases from J, leaving 11 bases between. CDR3 size: 12 residues.

V is TRBV18 and J is TRBJ2-5; TRBD1 is a possible D gene (5 bases). V was pared by 4 bases and J by 3 bases, with 9 bases between. This CDR3 comprises 13 residues. The germline V gene encodes CDR1 KGHSH and CDR2 LQKENI. The CDR3: CASSRTREETQYF. As DNA, the CDR3 is TGTGCCAGCTCACGCACCAGGGAAGAGACCCAGTACTTC.